This T cell receptor beta chain was sequenced for a study of blood T cell repertoires in COVID-19. The CDR3 sequence is 14 residues long. The V gene end was trimmed by 2 bases and the J gene end by 5 bases; junction bases not matched to a gene: 4. The germline V gene encodes CDR1 MNHNS and CDR2 SASEGT. The assay was immunoSEQ multiplex PCR, and TCRdb's table has in-frame clones only and misses some. The table shows some 190,000 clones, with 82% occurring only once. The specimen was peripheral blood. This receptor was identified in a woman in her sixties or seventies with COVID-19, enrolled during active disease. The chain employs TRBV6-1 and TRBJ1-1; 8 nucleotides align to TRBD1. The CDR3 sequence: CASSEQGARTEAFF. CDR3 nucleotides: TGTGCCAGCAGTGAACAGGGGGCACGGACTGAAGCTTTCTTT.